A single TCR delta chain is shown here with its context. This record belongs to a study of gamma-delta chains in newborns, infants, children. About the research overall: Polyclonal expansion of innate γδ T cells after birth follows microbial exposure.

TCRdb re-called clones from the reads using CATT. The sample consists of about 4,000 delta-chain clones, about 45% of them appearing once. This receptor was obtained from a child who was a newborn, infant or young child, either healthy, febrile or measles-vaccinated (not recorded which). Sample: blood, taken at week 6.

DNA of the CDR3: TGTGCTCTTGACGAACCCCACACTTCCTATTCCCATACTGGGGGAGACACCGATAAACTCATCTTT. Its protein is CALDEPHTSYSHTGGDTDKLIF. The chain is built from TRDV1 and TRDJ1; the match to TRDD3 covers 9 bases. Trimming cost V 7 bases and J 0 bases; bases outside gene matches: 27. The CDR3 contains 22 residues. Germline V CDR1 and CDR2: TSWWSYY, QGS.